These 7 T cell receptor beta chains were sequenced from one sample in a study of long-term antiretroviral therapy in people with HIV. A v3.0 immunoSEQ assay was performed at survey level. Sequencing was performed with immunoSEQ multiplex PCR; in TCRdb, only in-frame clones are kept and a portion is missing. Here the sample spans roughly 20,000 clones, approximately 90% being singletons. Specimen: unsorted PBMCs, collected 2.1 years after starting antiretroviral therapy. The source of these receptors is a man between 18 and 35 years old with HIV.

This chain joins TRBV7-6 and TRBJ1-2; no clear D. The V end was cut by 2 bases, the J end by 5 bases, with 12 bases between. CDR1 and CDR2 (germline): SGHVS, FNYEAQ. CDR3 length: 14 amino acids. The CDR3 DNA reads TGTGCCAGCAGCTTAAGTCTGGCCAGTTATGGCTACACCTTC. This translates into CASSLSLASYGYTF. Looking up the rest from reference TRBV7-6 and TRBJ1-2 gives the full variable domain: GAGVSQSPRYKVTKRGQDVALRCDPISGHVSLYWYRQALGQGPEFLTYFNYEAQQDKSGLPNDRFSAERPEGSISTLTIQRTEQRDSAMYRCASSLSLASYGYTFGSGTRLTVV.

V and J are TRBV27 and TRBJ2-1; TRBD2 agrees at 13 bases. CDR1 MNHEY and CDR2 SMNVEV come from the germline V gene (reference sequence). V lost 5 bases and J lost 4; bases outside the gene matches: 11. This CDR3 contains 18 residues. The CDR3 sequence: CASSPNPRGLAGYNEQFF. For the CDR3, the DNA is TGTGCCAGCAGTCCAAACCCGCGGGGACTAGCGGGGTACAATGAGCAGTTCTTC.

The V and J genes are TRBV18 and TRBJ2-7; no reliable D call. Germline assignment: CDR1 KGHSH and CDR2 LQKENI. The CDR3 extends over 12 amino acids. V shed 3 bases and J shed 5 bases, with 8 bases lying between them. In nucleotides, the CDR3 is TGTGCCAGCTCACCCTCGGCCCACGAGCAGTACTTC. Protein product: CASSPSAHEQYF.

The chain carries TRBV11-2 and TRBJ2-1, with D uncertain. V dropped 5 bases and J dropped 5 bases, with 7 bases sitting between them. This CDR3 is built from 12 residues. Germline lookup yields CDR1 SGHAT and CDR2 FQNNGV. This CDR3 reads CASSLQDNEQFF. CDR3 sequence (DNA): TGTGCCAGCAGCCTCCAGGACAATGAGCAGTTCTTC.

The genes are TRBV9 and TRBJ2-1; D is possibly TRBD2 (6 bases). The CDR3 is 13 amino acids. Trimming cost V 2 bases and J 6 bases, with 9 bases left between them. CDR1 and CDR2 (germline): SGDLS, YYNGEE. The CDR3 DNA reads as TGTGCCAGCAGCGTCGGGACTCCCAATGAGCAGTTCTTC. Amino acid sequence: CASSVGTPNEQFF.

The genes are TRBV5-1 and TRBJ2-1; the D is unclear. The germline V gene encodes CDR1 SGHRS and CDR2 YFSETQ. V was pared by 4 bases and J by 6 bases, with 11 bases between. This CDR3 is built from 13 residues. The CDR3 reads CASSETDPNEQFF. The CDR3 nucleotides read TGCGCCAGCAGCGAGACTGATCCCAATGAGCAGTTCTTC.

The rearrangement uses TRBV5-1 and TRBJ2-7; 9 positions agree with TRBD2. Per the germline V gene, CDR1 is SGHRS and CDR2 is YFSETQ. The V and J ends lost 0 bases and 6 bases, in that order; junction bases with no gene match: 7. This CDR3 has 15 amino acids. Here the CDR3 DNA reads TGCGCCAGCAGCTTGGCGGCGGGAGGGCCTCCCGAGCAGTACTTC. Its protein product is CASSLAAGGPPEQYF.